Listed below are T cell receptor beta chains from one sample, sequenced in a study of T cell repertoires in cytomegalovirus infection. Their specific antigens are unknown. TCRdb re-derived calls from the reads in MiXCR, one entry per CDR3 protein. The sample consists of 200,000 to 250,000 distinct CDR3 sequences, approximately 40% of them appearing once. Specimen: CD8+ T cells from cultured PBMCs, collected from culture after CMV antigen stimulation. Receptors were obtained from a human donor in good health (CMV status not recorded). Some clones in this sample may be carry-over from other donors' samples. Both conserved end residues are part of each CDR3.

TRBV12-3/TRBV12-4	TRBJ2-1	CASSRQGGYNEQFF
TRBV28	TRBJ2-7	CASSLQWREGSEQYF
TRBV15	TRBJ2-1	CATSRDRLAIVNEQFF
TRBV12-3/TRBV12-4	TRBJ2-2	CASSRSGRRGGELFF
TRBV29-1	TRBJ2-7	CSVEAGTAYEQYF
TRBV2	TRBJ2-1	CASSEVGTSYNEQFF
TRBV7-9	TRBJ2-3	CASSSREGSDTQYF
TRBV28	TRBJ2-7	CASSSAGLVAVYEQYF
TRBV12-3/TRBV12-4	TRBJ1-2	CASSPVGSSYGYTF
TRBV7-8	TRBJ2-1	CASSLAVLGDEQFF
TRBV7-9	TRBJ2-7	CASRPGGGTYEQYF
TRBV28	TRBJ2-7	CASSLPLARVDADYEQYF
TRBV10-3	TRBJ2-1	CAISEERRDYRDNEQFF
TRBV5-1	TRBJ2-5	CASSLLPIQKTGNAEETQYF